The rows below give T cell receptor beta chains drawn from one sample of a study of blood T cell repertoires in COVID-19. Profiling relied on immunoSEQ multiplex PCR, and the TCRdb table lists in-frame clones only, not all of them. This table has more than 200,000 clones, around 87% appearing once. Sequences were obtained from PBMCs or T cells enriched from blood (not recorded which). All receptors derive from a woman between 45 and 65 years old who had recovered from COVID-19. Both conserved end residues are part of each CDR3. D genes are given only for firm matches. The size of a clone is reported for some rows only, either as once, few or many, or as a class for expanded clones.

d_call clone_size j_call v_call cdr3_aa cdr3_nt
NA NA TRBJ2-1 TRBV6-2/TRBV6-3 CASSRTRSLANEQFF TGTGCCAGCAGTAGGACACGGAGCCTGGCCAATGAGCAGTTCTTC
NA NA TRBJ1-4 TRBV30 CAWSAYRWNNEKLFF TGTGCCTGGAGTGCGTACAGGTGGAATAATGAAAAACTGTTTTTT
NA NA TRBJ1-2 TRBV19 CASRGGYYGYTF TGTGCCAGTAGAGGGGGATACTATGGCTACACCTTC
NA once TRBJ2-2 TRBV28 CASSIEARGGELFF TGTGCCAGCAGCATAGAGGCCCGGGGAGGGGAGCTGTTTTTT
TRBD1 NA TRBJ2-7 TRBV15 CATSRDTGGEQYF TGTGCCACCAGCAGGGATACAGGGGGCGAGCAGTACTTC
NA NA TRBJ2-4 TRBV5-6 CASSLMFNSIDKNIQYF TGTGCCAGCAGCTTGATGTTTAACTCGATAGACAAAAACATTCAGTACTTC
TRBD2 NA TRBJ2-1 TRBV2 CASSVTSGVYNEQFF TGTGCCAGCAGTGTGACTAGCGGGGTCTACAATGAGCAGTTCTTC
NA NA TRBJ1-5 TRBV18 CASSPSAGGPQPQHF TGTGCCAGCTCACCAAGTGCGGGGGGGCCTCAGCCCCAGCATTTT
NA NA TRBJ2-1 TRBV29-1 CSVSRSGADNEQFF TGCAGCGTTTCGCGGTCTGGGGCGGACAATGAGCAGTTCTTC
NA NA TRBJ1-1 TRBV6-5 CASSLRLHTNTEAFF TGTGCCAGCAGTTTGCGGCTACACACGAACACTGAAGCTTTCTTT
NA NA TRBJ2-7 TRBV27 CASRATPLTFSYEQYF TGTGCCAGCAGAGCGACCCCGCTTACCTTCTCCTACGAGCAGTACTTC
NA NA TRBJ1-4 TRBV19 CASSIEGGNEKLFF TGTGCCAGTAGTATAGAGGGAGGTAATGAAAAACTGTTTTTT
TRBD1 NA TRBJ1-1 TRBV7-2 CASSEDRVDTEAFF TGTGCCAGCAGCGAAGACAGGGTGGACACTGAAGCTTTCTTT
TRBD1 few TRBJ1-2 TRBV7-9 CASSFTGGLGYTF TGTGCCAGCAGCTTCACAGGGGGCCTTGGCTACACCTTC
NA once TRBJ2-1 TRBV4-1 CASSQERRASYNEQFF TGCGCCAGCAGCCAAGAGAGGAGGGCCTCCTACAATGAGCAGTTCTTC
TRBD2 NA TRBJ2-1 TRBV7-9 CASSAKVVSGRNEQFF TGTGCCAGCAGCGCTAAGGTAGTTAGCGGGAGGAATGAGCAGTTCTTC
NA once TRBJ2-1 TRBV2 CATMKGLAASVFF TGTGCCACCATGAAGGGGTTAGCGGCTAGCGTTTTCTTC
NA NA TRBJ1-4 TRBV7-2 CASSRSWANEKLFF TGTGCCAGCAGCCGCTCGTGGGCGAATGAAAAACTGTTTTTT
NA NA TRBJ1-6 TRBV9 CASSADGKSLHF TGTGCCAGCAGTGCCGACGGGAAAAGCCTCCACTTT
TRBD1 once TRBJ1-5 TRBV28 CASSLFQGTGVQPQHF TGTGCCAGCAGTTTATTCCAAGGGACAGGGGTCCAGCCCCAGCATTTT
TRBD2 NA TRBJ2-3 TRBV5-1 CASSIVAGTGNTQYF TGCGCCAGCAGCATCGTAGCGGGGACCGGGAATACGCAGTATTTT
TRBD1 NA TRBJ2-3 TRBV5-6 CASSFFDRGGDTQYF TGTGCCAGCAGCTTCTTCGACAGGGGCGGAGATACGCAGTATTTT
NA NA TRBJ2-3 TRBV2 CASSENQGRGDTQYF TGTGCCAGCAGTGAAAATCAGGGTCGGGGGGATACGCAGTATTTT
NA NA TRBJ1-2 TRBV10-3 CAISETGSLGYTF TGTGCCATCAGTGAAACAGGGTCTCTTGGCTACACCTTC
TRBD2 NA TRBJ2-3 TRBV14 CASSGRLAGAGDTQYF TGTGCCAGCAGCGGTCGACTAGCGGGAGCGGGAGATACGCAGTATTTT
TRBD1 NA TRBJ2-5 TRBV15 CATSRAGAGQGEETQYF TGTGCCACCAGCAGAGCAGGAGCGGGACAGGGTGAAGAGACCCAGTACTTC
TRBD2 NA TRBJ2-1 TRBV18 CASSPPSGRTNEQFF TGTGCCAGCTCACCCCCTAGCGGGAGGACGAATGAGCAGTTCTTC